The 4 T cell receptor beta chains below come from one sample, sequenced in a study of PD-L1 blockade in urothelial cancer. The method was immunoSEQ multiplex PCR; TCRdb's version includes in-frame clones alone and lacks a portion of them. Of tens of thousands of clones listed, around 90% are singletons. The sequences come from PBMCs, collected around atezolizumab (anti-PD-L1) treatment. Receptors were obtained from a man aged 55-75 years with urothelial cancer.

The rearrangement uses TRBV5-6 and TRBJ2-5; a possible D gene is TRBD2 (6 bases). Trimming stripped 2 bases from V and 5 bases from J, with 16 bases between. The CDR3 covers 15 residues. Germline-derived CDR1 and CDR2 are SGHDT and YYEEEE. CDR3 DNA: TGTGCCAGCAGCTTAACATCCGGGACTGGGGAGACCCAGTACTTC. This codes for CASSLTSGTGETQYF.

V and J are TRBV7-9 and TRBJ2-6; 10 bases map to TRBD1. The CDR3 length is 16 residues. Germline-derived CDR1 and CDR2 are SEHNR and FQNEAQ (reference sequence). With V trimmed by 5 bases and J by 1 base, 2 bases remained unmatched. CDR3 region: CASSRTGGSGANVLTF. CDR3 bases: TGTGCCAGCAGCCGGACAGGGGGGTCTGGGGCCAACGTCCTGACTTTC.

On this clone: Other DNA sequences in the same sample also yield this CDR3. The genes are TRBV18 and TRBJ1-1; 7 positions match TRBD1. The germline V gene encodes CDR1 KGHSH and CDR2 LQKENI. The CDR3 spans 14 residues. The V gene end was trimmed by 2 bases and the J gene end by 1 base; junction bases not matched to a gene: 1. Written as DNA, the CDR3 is TGTGCCAGCTCACCAGGGACAGCGAACACTGAAGCTTTCTTT. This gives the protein CASSPGTANTEAFF.

CDR3 in amino acids: CASSSPTGNTIYF. The CDR3 DNA reads as TGCGCCAGCAGCTCACCGACAGGAAACACCATATATTTT. J is TRBJ1-3 and V is TRBV5-1; D not resolved. The germline CDR1 and CDR2 sequences are SGHRS and YFSETQ. The CDR3 covers 13 residues. Trimming removed 3 bases at V and 4 bases at J, with 8 bases between.